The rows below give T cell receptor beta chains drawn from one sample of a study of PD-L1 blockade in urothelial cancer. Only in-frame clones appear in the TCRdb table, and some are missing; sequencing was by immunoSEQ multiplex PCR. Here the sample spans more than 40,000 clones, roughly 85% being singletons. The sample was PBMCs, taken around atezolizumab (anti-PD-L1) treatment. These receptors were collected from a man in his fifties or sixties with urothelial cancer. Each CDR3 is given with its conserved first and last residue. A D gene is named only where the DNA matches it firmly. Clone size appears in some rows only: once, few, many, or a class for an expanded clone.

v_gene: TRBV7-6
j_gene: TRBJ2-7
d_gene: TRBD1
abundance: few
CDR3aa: CASSPSTGGPYEQYF
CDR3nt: TGTGCCAGCAGCCCGTCGACAGGGGGCCCCTACGAGCAGTACTTC

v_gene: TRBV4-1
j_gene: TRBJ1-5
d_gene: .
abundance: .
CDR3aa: CASSRETGPSNQPQHF
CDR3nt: TGCGCCAGCAGCCGAGAAACAGGGCCTAGCAATCAGCCCCAGCATTTT

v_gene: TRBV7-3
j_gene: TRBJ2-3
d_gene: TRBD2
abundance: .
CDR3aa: CASSLGRAGGSTDTQYF
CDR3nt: TGTGCCAGCAGCCTCGGGAGGGCGGGGGGGAGCACAGATACGCAGTATTTT

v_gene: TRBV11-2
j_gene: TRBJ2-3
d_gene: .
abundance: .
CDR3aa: CASSLVFQGADTQYF
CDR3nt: TGTGCCAGCAGCTTAGTCTTCCAGGGTGCAGATACGCAGTATTTT

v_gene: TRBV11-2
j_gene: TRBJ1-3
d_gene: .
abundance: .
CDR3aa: CASSLVSDSGNTIYF
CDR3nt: TGTGCCAGCAGCTTAGTATCAGACTCTGGAAACACCATATATTTT

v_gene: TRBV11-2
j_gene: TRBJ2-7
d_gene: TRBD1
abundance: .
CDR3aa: CASSLTGDSYEQYF
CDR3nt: TGTGCCAGCAGCTTGACAGGGGACTCCTACGAGCAGTACTTC

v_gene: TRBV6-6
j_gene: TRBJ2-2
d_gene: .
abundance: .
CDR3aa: CASSFRLAQTGELFF
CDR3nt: TGTGCCAGCAGTTTCCGGCTAGCGCAGACCGGGGAGCTGTTTTTT

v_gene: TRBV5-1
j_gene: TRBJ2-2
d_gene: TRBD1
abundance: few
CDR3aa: CASSLAPTTGAGELFF
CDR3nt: TGCGCCAGCAGCTTGGCCCCAACGACAGGGGCCGGGGAGCTGTTTTTT

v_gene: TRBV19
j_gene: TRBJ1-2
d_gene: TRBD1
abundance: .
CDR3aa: CASSMGQGLDYGYTF
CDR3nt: TGTGCCAGTAGTATGGGACAGGGGTTGGACTATGGCTACACCTTC

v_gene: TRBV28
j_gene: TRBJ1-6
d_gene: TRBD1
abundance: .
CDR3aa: CASSSWTGGSGHSPLHF
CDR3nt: TGTGCCAGCAGTTCATGGACAGGGGGCTCCGGTCATTCACCCCTCCACTTT

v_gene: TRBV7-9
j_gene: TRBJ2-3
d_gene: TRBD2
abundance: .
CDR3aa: CASSAIAGLTDTQYF
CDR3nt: TGTGCCAGCAGCGCAATAGCGGGGCTCACAGATACGCAGTATTTT

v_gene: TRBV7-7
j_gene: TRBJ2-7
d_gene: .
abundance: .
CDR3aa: CASSKGTEYEQYF
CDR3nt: TGTGCCAGCAGCAAAGGGACTGAGTACGAGCAGTACTTC

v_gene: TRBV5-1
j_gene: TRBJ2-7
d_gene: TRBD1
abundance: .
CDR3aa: CASSLYRGIRYEQYF
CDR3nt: TGCGCCAGCAGCTTATACAGGGGGATTCGATACGAGCAGTACTTC

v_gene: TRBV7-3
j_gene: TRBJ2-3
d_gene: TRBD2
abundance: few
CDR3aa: CASSPLAGGSTDTQYF
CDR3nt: TGTGCCAGCAGCCCCCTAGCGGGGGGGAGCACAGATACGCAGTATTTT

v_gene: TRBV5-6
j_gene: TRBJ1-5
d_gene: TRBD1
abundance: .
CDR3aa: CASSSTGVGNQPQHF
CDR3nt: TGTGCCAGCAGCTCGACAGGGGTAGGGAATCAGCCCCAGCATTTT

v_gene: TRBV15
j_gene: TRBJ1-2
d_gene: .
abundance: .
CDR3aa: CATSRDRRGYGYTF
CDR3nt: TGTGCCACCAGCAGAGATCGGCGGGGTTATGGCTACACCTTC

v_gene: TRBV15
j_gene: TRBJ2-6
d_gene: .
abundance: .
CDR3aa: CATSSEQGSGANVLTF
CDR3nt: TGTGCCACCAGCAGCGAACAGGGCTCTGGGGCCAACGTCCTGACTTTC

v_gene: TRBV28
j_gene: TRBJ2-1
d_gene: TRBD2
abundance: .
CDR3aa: CASEAGGYNEQFF
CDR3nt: TGTGCCAGCGAGGCGGGGGGGTACAATGAGCAGTTCTTC

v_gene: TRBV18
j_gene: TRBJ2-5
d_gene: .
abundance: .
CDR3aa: CASSPQGRGETQYF
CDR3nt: TGTGCCAGCTCACCCCAGGGTCGTGGAGAGACCCAGTACTTC

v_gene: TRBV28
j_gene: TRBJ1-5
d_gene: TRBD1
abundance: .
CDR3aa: CASSFTDRGINQPQHF
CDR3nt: TGTGCCAGCAGTTTTACGGACAGGGGCATCAATCAGCCCCAGCATTTT

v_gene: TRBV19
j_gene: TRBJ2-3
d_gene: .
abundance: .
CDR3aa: CASSMAGTDTQYF
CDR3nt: TGTGCCAGTAGTATGGCAGGCACAGATACGCAGTATTTT

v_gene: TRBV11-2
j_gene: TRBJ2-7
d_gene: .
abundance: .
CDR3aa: CASGPRSYEQYF
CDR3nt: TGTGCCAGCGGCCCTAGGAGTTACGAGCAGTACTTC

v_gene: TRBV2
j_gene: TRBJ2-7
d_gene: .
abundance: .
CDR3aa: CASSVIAGQGGGEQYF
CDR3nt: TGTGCCAGCAGTGTAATAGCCGGGCAGGGTGGTGGTGAGCAGTACTTC

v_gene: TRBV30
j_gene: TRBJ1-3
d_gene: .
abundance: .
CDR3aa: CAWSVSGGWSGNTIYF
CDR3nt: TGTGCCTGGAGTGTGTCGGGTGGCTGGTCTGGAAACACCATATATTTT

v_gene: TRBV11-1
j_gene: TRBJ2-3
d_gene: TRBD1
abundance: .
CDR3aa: CASSLGQGIDTQYF
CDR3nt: TGTGCCAGCAGCTTAGGACAGGGGATCGATACGCAGTATTTT

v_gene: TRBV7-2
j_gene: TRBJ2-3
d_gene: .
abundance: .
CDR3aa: CASSLATPTSSGTDTQYF
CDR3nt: TGTGCCAGCAGCTTAGCGACACCAACTAGCAGCGGCACAGATACGCAGTATTTT

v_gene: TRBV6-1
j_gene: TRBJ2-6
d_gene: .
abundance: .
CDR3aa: CASSEGPSGANVLTF
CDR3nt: TGTGCCAGCAGTGAAGGGCCCTCTGGGGCCAACGTCCTGACTTTC

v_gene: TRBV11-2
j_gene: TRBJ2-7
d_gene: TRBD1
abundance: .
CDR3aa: CASSLDRDRVSSHQYF
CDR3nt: TGTGCCAGCAGCTTAGACCGGGACAGGGTTTCATCACACCAGTACTTC

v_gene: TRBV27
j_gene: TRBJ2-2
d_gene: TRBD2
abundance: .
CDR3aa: CASTTRSGGALGELFF
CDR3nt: TGTGCCAGCACCACTAGGAGCGGGGGGGCCCTCGGGGAGCTGTTTTTT

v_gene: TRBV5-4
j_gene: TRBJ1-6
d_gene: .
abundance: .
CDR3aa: CASSRAGEGSLHF
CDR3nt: TGTGCCAGCAGCCGGGCGGGGGAGGGTTCCCTCCACTTT

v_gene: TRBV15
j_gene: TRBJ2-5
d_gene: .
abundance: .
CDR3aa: CATSAGTIETQYF
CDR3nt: TGTGCCACCAGCGCTGGGACAATTGAGACCCAGTACTTC

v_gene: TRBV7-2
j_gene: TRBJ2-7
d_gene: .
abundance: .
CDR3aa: CASSLAAGGVSRAYEQYF
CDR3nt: TGTGCCAGCAGCTTAGCGGCAGGAGGGGTCTCCCGGGCGTACGAGCAGTACTTC

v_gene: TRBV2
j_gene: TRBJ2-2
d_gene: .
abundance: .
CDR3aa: CASEFNTGELFF
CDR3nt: TGTGCCAGCGAGTTCAACACCGGGGAGCTGTTTTTT

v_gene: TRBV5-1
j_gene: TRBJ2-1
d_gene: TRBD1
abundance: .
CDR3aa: CASSLGGGAGNEQFF
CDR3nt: TGCGCCAGCAGCTTGGGAGGGGGCGCGGGCAATGAGCAGTTCTTC

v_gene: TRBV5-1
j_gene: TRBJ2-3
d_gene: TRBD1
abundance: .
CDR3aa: CASSFDRGSDTQYF
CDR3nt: TGCGCCAGCAGCTTTGACAGGGGATCAGATACGCAGTATTTT